This TCR beta chain was retrieved from a study of blood T cell repertoires in COVID-19 (dated by TCRdb to the early 2020s). Regarding the research as a whole: Collaborator samples came from the United States, Italy and Spain and covered acute and convalescent phases of COVID-19. The material from the prospective study consisted of cDNA or gDNA derived from T cells, B-cell-depleted T cells, or PBMCs. Deeply sampled blood TCRbeta repertoires from subjects exposed to, actively infected with, or recovered from COVID-19 were included in the dataset. A freely available public database, intended as a resource for researchers studying the immune response to SARS-CoV-2, is where the repertoires were released. The samples were drawn from the first 160 participants of the ongoing ImmuneRACE study and from under 1,500 subjects provided by 6 global collaborators. Nearly every sample came with metadata listing a de-identified subject ID, COVID-19 status, age in years and sex. Where available, HLA class I and class II types were obtained from metadata supplied by the sample provider rather than from assay-based typing. Points the paper makes about the study in general: Clinical and demographic metadata were provided uncurated, with the amount varying by source and participant.

In the prospective study, participants were about 18 to 95 years old, resided in approximately 25 geographic areas of the United States, and were enrolled through a virtual design. In the prospective study, cohorts were assigned on the basis of participant-reported clinical history obtained from a screening survey and a study questionnaire. A participant counted as exposed if, within 2 weeks of entering the study, that participant had been in contact with someone who had a PCR-confirmed or clinician-diagnosed COVID-19 case. Each participant in the prospective study had whole blood, serum and a nasopharyngeal or oropharyngeal swab collected by mobile phlebotomists. Participants in the prospective study had the option to provide additional blood draws and questionnaires over a 2-month period. Prospective study blood samples were shipped either frozen or at room temperature before DNA extraction.

The CDR3 spans 13 residues, from the cysteine through the phenylalanine. Only CDR3 DNA remains: 39 bases, in frame from the first base. The CDR1 and CDR2 encoded by the germline V gene are SGHAT and FQNNGV. The germline ends are 10 bases apart after V is trimmed by 4 bases and J by 4 bases. The immunoSEQ Assay, a bias-controlled multiplex PCR, was used to amplify TCRbeta CDR3 regions from genomic DNA. Under the source paper's analysis protocol: The number of nucleated cells in each sample was estimated from the amplification of reference gene primers within the assay. To quantify the absolute abundance of each unique TCRbeta CDR3 rearrangement, sequence reads were collapsed and filtered. For each sample, productive Simpson clonality was calculated by taking the square root of Simpson's diversity index across productive rearrangements. TCRdb took this table from immuneACCESS and kept in-frame rearrangements with V and J called. Such tables lack part of the clones; where checked against another copy, unresolved V genes explain under half of the gap, and the rest is unexplained. V and J calls and clone size follow that table, whereas D and trimming were derived from the DNA. Present in this sample are about 320,000 clones, 85% of which were seen just once. Around 2% of the sample goes to the ten largest clones.

Comments on this clone: Its recognized antigen is unknown. Base qualities are missing; no much larger clone stands one base away.

The receptor was isolated from a woman aged 30 to 39 who had been exposed to COVID-19. Source material: PBMCs or T cells enriched from blood (not recorded which). The sequence joins TRBV11-2 to TRBJ2-5, and the D gene may be TRBD1, 5 bases matching. Here is the DNA: TGTGCCAGCAGCTATGAAGGGGCAGAGACCCAGTACTTC. The translation is CASSYEGAETQYF.